The 29 T cell receptor beta chains given below trace back to one sample, sequenced in a study of shared clonotypes between healthy human individuals (dated by TCRdb to 2020 to 2021). Libraries came from the immunoSEQ multiplex PCR assay. TCRdb re-hosts the immuneACCESS table, in-frame sequences only. Its copies lack some clones; in the studies checked, an unresolved V gene accounts for under half of them, and the cause for the rest is not known. Here the sample has about 1,800,000 clones; just under 95% occur a single time. The top ten hold 1% to 1.5% of the sample. CD8 naive samples consisted of CD45RO-negative cells that were positively selected for CCR7, yielding a CD45RA+CCR7+ population without TemRA cells. Source material: naive CD8+ T cells sorted from blood. According to the study, the label for this sample's cell subset or site signals: CD45RA+CCR7+. The receptors derive from a man between 18 and 35 years old in good health.

The CDR3 DNA follows: TGTGCCAGCAGCCAACTGGGAGATACGCAGTATTTT. Translation gives CASSQLGDTQYF. The V and J genes are TRBV13 and TRBJ2-3, with D unclear. This CDR3 is 12 amino acids long. Germline assignment: CDR1 PRHDT and CDR2 FYEKMQ (reference sequence). Trimming left V 5 bases short and J 5 bases short, with 8 bases between.

The V gene is TRBV13, the J gene TRBJ2-3, with TRBD2 identical over 10 bases. This CDR3 has 19 residues. Germline values: CDR1 PRHDT, CDR2 FYEKMQ (reference sequence). Losses at the gene ends were 2 bases for V and 2 bases for J; bases not matched to a gene: 13. The CDR3 nucleotides read TGTGCCAGCAGCTTACGGGGTAGCGGGGGGTCCCCCCTCACAGATACGCAGTATTTT. The encoded protein is CASSLRGSGGSPLTDTQYF.

The chain links TRBV6-5 to TRBJ1-5, with 7 bases aligning to TRBD1. CDR3 length: 14 amino acids. Germline V gene sequence: CDR1 MNHEY, CDR2 SVGAGI. After removal of 3 bases from V and 6 bases from J, the junction contained 5 bases not matched to a gene. CDR3 residues: CASSYGQEGQPQHF. In DNA, the CDR3 is TGTGCCAGCAGTTATGGACAGGAAGGTCAGCCCCAGCATTTT.

On this clone: The sample contains more than one DNA sequence encoding this CDR3. This chain uses TRBV7-8 with TRBJ1-5; D not resolved. CDR3 length: 12 amino acids. V was trimmed by 1 base and J by 6 bases, leaving 4 bases between them. The germline CDR1 and CDR2 sequences are SGHVS and FQNEAQ. In DNA form, the CDR3 reads TGTGCCAGCAGCTTAGAGGGTCAGCCCCAGCATTTT. Its translation is CASSLEGQPQHF.

The chain has TRBV28 and TRBJ1-6; no firm D call. CDR1 is MDHEN and CDR2 is SYDVKM in the germline V gene. The V end was cut by 7 bases, the J end by 0 bases, with 10 bases between. The CDR3 spans 15 residues. The CDR3 nucleotides are TGTGCCAGCAACTTCCGGAGCTCCTATAATTCACCCCTCCACTTT. As protein: CASNFRSSYNSPLHF. The full variable domain, in which reference TRBV28 and TRBJ1-6 provide the parts outside the CDR3, is DVKVTQSSRYLVKRTGEKVFLECVQDMDHENMFWYRQDPGLGLRLIYFSYDVKMKEKGDIPEGYSVSREKKERFSLILESASTNQTSMYLCASNFRSSYNSPLHFGNGTRLTVT.

This clone was picked up one time. The genes are TRBV5-1 and TRBJ1-2, with 11 bases identical to TRBD1. CDR3 length: 17 residues. Losses at the gene ends were 0 bases for V and 3 bases for J; bases not matched to a gene: 7. Germline lookup yields CDR1 SGHRS and CDR2 YFSETQ. CDR3 residues: CASSLAPDRGQYYGYTF. In nucleotides, the CDR3 is TGCGCCAGCAGCTTGGCCCCGGACAGGGGGCAGTACTATGGCTACACCTTC. The full variable domain, in which reference TRBV5-1 and TRBJ1-2 provide the parts outside the CDR3, is KAGVTQTPRYLIKTRGQQVTLSCSPISGHRSVSWYQQTPGQGLQFLFEYFSETQRNKGNFPGRFSGRQFSNSRSEMNVSTLELGDSALYLCASSLAPDRGQYYGYTFGSGTRLTVV.

V usage is TRBV7-9 and J usage is TRBJ2-1, with TRBD2 as a possible D gene (5 bases). The CDR3 is 16 amino acids. Trimming left V 4 bases short and J 4 bases short, with 17 bases between. Germline V gives CDR1 SEHNR, CDR2 FQNEAQ (reference sequence). The CDR3: CASSSEGKRLYNEQFF. CDR3 in DNA: TGTGCCAGCAGCTCTGAAGGGAAGCGGCTGTACAATGAGCAGTTCTTC.

The chain carries TRBV28 and TRBJ1-1; D is ambiguous. Germline lookup yields CDR1 MDHEN and CDR2 SYDVKM. The CDR3 length is 13 residues. Trimming took off 3 bases at V and 1 base at J, with 6 bases between the two ends. The CDR3 sequence is CASSFPENTEAFF. CDR3 bases: TGTGCCAGCAGTTTTCCGGAGAACACTGAAGCTTTCTTT. Combining the CDR3 with reference TRBV28 and TRBJ1-1 gives the whole variable domain DVKVTQSSRYLVKRTGEKVFLECVQDMDHENMFWYRQDPGLGLRLIYFSYDVKMKEKGDIPEGYSVSREKKERFSLILESASTNQTSMYLCASSFPENTEAFFGQGTRLTVV.

The rearrangement uses TRBV28 and TRBJ1-2, with D hard to call. Germline CDR1 is MDHEN and CDR2 is SYDVKM. V lost 2 bases, J lost 6 bases, and 16 bases lay in between. This CDR3 region has 15 residues. The CDR3 DNA reads as TGTGCCAGCAGTTTAAACCGTGGTTTTCTCGATGGCTACACCTTC. It codes for CASSLNRGFLDGYTF.

To note about this clone: Other nucleotide sequences from this sample produce the same CDR3. CDR3 loop: CASSPGLAGNEQFF. Written as DNA, the CDR3 is TGTGCCAGCAGCCCGGGACTAGCAGGGAATGAGCAGTTCTTC. The V and J genes are TRBV27 and TRBJ2-1; TRBD2 aligns across 9 bases. The V gene end was trimmed by 6 bases and the J gene end by 7 bases; junction bases not matched to a gene: 7. This CDR3 has 14 residues. Germline V CDR1 and CDR2: MNHEY, SMNVEV (reference sequence).

The rearrangement links TRBV5-5 to TRBJ1-1; D is undetermined. Germline V CDR1 and CDR2: SGHKS, YYEKEE (reference sequence). V lost 5 bases and J 1 base, leaving 12 bases between the germline ends. CDR3 length equals 14 residues. The CDR3: CASSPWRQNTEAFF. The DNA of the CDR3 is TGTGCCAGCAGTCCCTGGCGGCAGAACACTGAAGCTTTCTTT.

The V call is TRBV2, the J call TRBJ1-1; D is possibly TRBD1 (5 bases). With 10 bases removed from V and 5 bases from J, the gap between germline ends came to 23 bases. The CDR3 contains 15 residues. Germline-derived CDR1 and CDR2 are SNHLY and FYNNEI. CDR3 in DNA: TGTGCCACCCCGGCCGGGGCGAGTGATGTTACTGAAGCTTTCTTT. Translated: CATPAGASDVTEAFF.

In this sample, this clone turned up once. V and J are TRBV27 and TRBJ1-1; a weak D match, TRBD1 (6 bases). The CDR3 has 13 residues. CDR1 and CDR2 (germline): MNHEY, SMNVEV (reference sequence). Trimming removed 3 bases from V and 3 bases from J, with 8 bases in between. The CDR3 coding sequence is TGTGCCAGCAGTTTTTCAGGGGACACTGAAGCTTTCTTT. This encodes CASSFSGDTEAFF.

The rearrangement links TRBV7-6 to TRBJ1-3; no reliable D call. V lost 1 base to trimming and J lost 0 bases, with 10 bases between them. CDR1 is SGHVS and CDR2 is FNYEAQ in the germline V gene. The CDR3 sequence is 16 residues long. The CDR3 is CASSLGGWTSGNTIYF. CDR3 DNA: TGTGCCAGCAGCTTAGGAGGCTGGACCTCTGGAAACACCATATATTTT.

The chain has TRBV11-2 and TRBJ2-1; D is perhaps TRBD1 or TRBD2 (6 bases each). The V end was cut by 5 bases, the J end by 6 bases, with 17 bases between. The CDR3 runs to 15 residues. CDR1 and CDR2 from the germline V gene are SGHAT and FQNNGV. The CDR3 nucleotides are TGTGCCAGCAGCCACCCGGGGGAAGGGGGCAATGAGCAGTTCTTC. Its translation: CASSHPGEGGNEQFF.

J is TRBJ1-5 and V is TRBV6-1; D gene uncertain. The V end lost 8 bases, the J end lost 2 bases, and 7 bases lay between the germline ends. This CDR3 region has 12 residues. In germline, CDR1 is MNHNS, CDR2 SASEGT. The CDR3 DNA is TGTGCCAGCTGTGGGGGCAATCAGCCCCAGCATTTT. This translates into CASCGGNQPQHF.

This clone has a handful of counts. Other DNA sequences within the sample encode an identical CDR3. This chain connects TRBV11-2 to TRBJ2-7, with D uncertain. Germline CDR1 SGHAT, CDR2 FQNNGV. The ends were cut back, 0 bases at V and 3 bases at J, with 3 bases in the middle. This CDR3 is 12 amino acids long. DNA for the CDR3: TGTGCCAGCAGCTTAGATAACTACGAGCAGTACTTC. Amino acids: CASSLDNYEQYF.

The genes are TRBV28 and TRBJ2-3; tentatively, D is TRBD1 or TRBD2 (5 bases each). This CDR3 comprises 12 residues. V was cut by 10 bases and J by 4 bases, with 12 bases left in between. Germline CDR1 is MDHEN and CDR2 is SYDVKM. DNA of the CDR3: TGTGCCACGAACTTGGGGGCAGATACGCAGTATTTT. Its translation is CATNLGADTQYF.

This chain connects TRBV29-1 to TRBJ2-2; 8 positions agree with TRBD1. V dropped 3 bases and J dropped 5; count of bases not matched to a gene: 2. Looked up from germline, CDR1 is SQVTM and CDR2 is ANQGSEA. The CDR3 consists of 13 residues. This CDR3 reads CSVDQGATGELFF. The CDR3 coding sequence is TGCAGCGTTGATCAGGGGGCTACCGGGGAGCTGTTTTTT.

The chain employs TRBV5-6 and TRBJ2-3; D perhaps matches TRBD2 (5 bases). CDR3 size: 16 residues. CDR1 and CDR2 (germline): SGHDT, YYEEEE. The V gene lost 1 base and the J gene lost 3 bases, with 15 bases spanning the gap. The CDR3 bases are TGTGCCAGCAGCTTGTTAGAGGGAGTTGGGACAGATACGCAGTATTTT. This encodes CASSLLEGVGTDTQYF.

V usage is TRBV13 and J usage is TRBJ2-1; no definite D call. V shed 3 bases and J shed 8 bases, with 11 bases lying between them. Germline V gives CDR1 PRHDT, CDR2 FYEKMQ (reference sequence). The CDR3 covers 13 residues. As DNA, the CDR3 is TGTGCCAGCAGCTTGCGTGGGTGGGATGAGCAGTTCTTC. Translating gives CASSLRGWDEQFF.

The rearrangement links TRBV7-9 to TRBJ1-2; possible D gene TRBD1, 5 bases. Germline CDR1 reads SEHNR; CDR2 reads FQNEAQ (reference sequence). The ends were cut back, 4 bases at V and 9 bases at J, with 15 bases in the middle. This CDR3 contains 13 residues. The CDR3 DNA is TGTGCCAGCAGCTCCGGGACGGAGATTAGCTACACCTTC. This translates into CASSSGTEISYTF.

The chain recombines TRBV7-9 with TRBJ2-3; D ambiguous. Trimming pared 5 bases from V and 6 bases from J, leaving 9 bases between. This CDR3 is built from 12 residues. The germline V gene encodes CDR1 SEHNR and CDR2 FQNEAQ (reference sequence). The CDR3 region has the DNA TGTGCCAGCAGCGCTCGATTTGATACGCAGTATTTT. It codes for CASSARFDTQYF.

Comment on this clone: Other DNA sequences within the sample encode an identical CDR3. This sequence joins TRBV9 and TRBJ1-6; D not resolved. Germline V CDR1 and CDR2: SGDLS, YYNGEE. This CDR3 spans 12 amino acids. V gave up 2 bases and J gave up 6 bases, with 3 bases separating them. CDR3 protein: CASSVGNSPLHF. DNA of the CDR3: TGTGCCAGCAGCGTGGGTAATTCACCCCTCCACTTT.

The rearrangement links TRBV9 to TRBJ1-4; TRBD1 aligns across 10 bases. The V and J ends lost 4 bases and 4 bases, in that order; junction bases with no gene match: 4. The germline V gene encodes CDR1 SGDLS and CDR2 YYNGEE. This CDR3 is built from 15 residues. The CDR3, as DNA: TGTGCCAGCAGCCCAAGGACAGGGGGTAATGAAAAACTGTTTTTT. Its translation: CASSPRTGGNEKLFF. Full variable domain (missing parts from reference TRBV9 and TRBJ1-4): DSGVTQTPKHLITATGQRVTLRCSPRSGDLSVYWYQQSLDQGLQFLIQYYNGEERAKGNILERFSAQQFPDLHSELNLSSLELGDSALYFCASSPRTGGNEKLFFGSGTQLSVL.

CDR3 in DNA: TGTGCCAGCAGCCTCAAGGGGTGGGGACTACAAGAGACCCAGTACTTC. It specifies CASSLKGWGLQETQYF. The rearrangement uses TRBV7-6 and TRBJ2-5; 7 positions match TRBD2. J gave up 2 bases and V 5 bases, and 11 bases lay outside the gene matches. This CDR3 has 16 amino acids. CDR1 is SGHVS and CDR2 is FNYEAQ in the germline V gene. Based on the CDR3 plus reference TRBV7-6 and TRBJ2-5, the full variable domain is GAGVSQSPRYKVTKRGQDVALRCDPISGHVSLYWYRQALGQGPEFLTYFNYEAQQDKSGLPNDRFSAERPEGSISTLTIQRTEQRDSAMYRCASSLKGWGLQETQYFGPGTRLLVL.

The chain employs TRBV5-6 and TRBJ1-1; 7 nucleotides line up with TRBD1. This CDR3 has 15 residues. Germline CDR1 and CDR2: SGHDT and YYEEEE. V trimming: 0 bases; J trimming: 0 bases; junction bases outside the gene matches: 2. Here the CDR3 reads CASSLEGTVNTEAFF. The CDR3 DNA is TGTGCCAGCAGCTTGGAAGGGACAGTGAACACTGAAGCTTTCTTT. Full variable domain (rest looked up from reference TRBV5-6 and TRBJ1-1): DAGVTQSPTHLIKTRGQQVTLRCSPKSGHDTVSWYQQALGQGPQFIFQYYEEEERQRGNFPDRFSGHQFPNYSSELNVNALLLGDSALYLCASSLEGTVNTEAFFGQGTRLTVV.

V gene TRBV6-6 combines with J gene TRBJ2-1; no reliable D call. The CDR3 loop spans 11 amino acids. Germline values: CDR1 MNHNY, CDR2 SVGAGI (reference sequence). Between the trimmed V and J ends, which lost 5 bases and 10 bases, there was a span of 9 bases. The CDR3 nucleotides are TGTGCCAGCAGTCCCCTGGGGGAGCAGTTCTTC. Protein product: CASSPLGEQFF.

The V call is TRBV28, the J call TRBJ2-2, with 8 positions matching TRBD2. Germline V gene data show CDR1 as MDHEN and CDR2 as SYDVKM. The junction had 6 bases not matched to a gene; V was cut back by 8 bases and J by 7 bases. The CDR3 sequence is 13 residues long. The CDR3 DNA follows: TGTGCCAGCGAGCGGGGGCCAGGCGGGGAGCTGTTTTTT. Its protein is CASERGPGGELFF.